Following are 27 T cell receptor beta chains from one sample sequenced in a study of blood T cell repertoires in COVID-19. Generated by immunoSEQ multiplex PCR, the TCRdb table keeps only in-frame clones and is missing some. Of about 350,000 clones listed, approximately 89% are singletons. Source material: peripheral blood. Receptor source: a woman in her sixties or seventies with COVID-19, enrolled during active disease.

The chain recombines TRBV10-2 with TRBJ2-1, with 16 bases fitting TRBD2. Unmatched junction bases numbered 8, after V lost 2 bases and J lost 4 bases. Germline V CDR1 and CDR2: WSHSY, SAAADI. CDR3 size: 19 residues. The CDR3 DNA follows: TGCGCCAGCAGTGAGAAGTATGGGACTAGCGGGGGGGGTTACAATGAGCAGTTCTTC. Translation gives CASSEKYGTSGGGYNEQFF.

The chain uses TRBV6-6 and TRBJ1-5; D remains ambiguous. V lost 4 bases to trimming and J lost 6 bases, with 13 bases between them. The CDR3 spans 14 residues. From germline, CDR1 is MNHNY and CDR2 SVGAGI (reference sequence). In DNA, the CDR3 is TGTGCCAGCAGTTTCGACCCCCGGAGTCAGCCCCAGCATTTT. It is translated as CASSFDPRSQPQHF.

The chain uses TRBV12-3 or TRBV12-4 and TRBJ1-3; possible D gene TRBD1, 5 bases. CDR3 size: 13 residues. Trimming took off 10 bases at V and 4 bases at J, with 14 bases between the two ends. The CDR3 region is CATQGPGGNTIYF. The CDR3 nucleotides read TGTGCCACGCAAGGGCCAGGGGGAAACACCATATATTTT.

This clone appeared a few times. Here the CDR3 DNA reads TGCAGCGTTGATTACCCGGGGGACTCCTACGAGCAGTACTTC. Translated: CSVDYPGDSYEQYF. The gene calls are TRBV29-1 and TRBJ2-7, with a weak D call TRBD2 (6 bases). Germline V lookup: CDR1 SQVTM, CDR2 ANQGSEA. This CDR3 region has 14 residues. Trimming stripped 3 bases from V and 0 bases from J, with 12 bases between.

This chain uses TRBV3-1 (or the pseudogene TRBV3-2) with TRBJ2-2; 8 bases agree with TRBD1. Germline CDR1 LGHDT, CDR2 YNNKEL (reference sequence). Unmatched junction bases numbered 8, after V lost 3 bases and J lost 5 bases. This CDR3 region has 16 residues. CDR3 amino acids: CASSHKTGASTGELFF. In nucleotides, the CDR3 is TGTGCCAGCAGCCATAAGACAGGGGCATCTACCGGGGAGCTGTTTTTT.

The chain carries TRBV30 and TRBJ2-1; perhaps TRBD1 as D (5 bases). This CDR3 spans 14 amino acids. The V end was cut by 4 bases, the J end by 1 base, with 11 bases between. Looked up from germline, CDR1 is GTSNPN and CDR2 is SVGIG (reference sequence). The CDR3: CAWTLQGSYNEQFF. The CDR3 DNA follows: TGTGCCTGGACCCTTCAGGGTTCCTACAATGAGCAGTTCTTC.

The chain employs TRBV4-2 and TRBJ1-6; 8 bases map to TRBD1. In germline, CDR1 is LGHNA, CDR2 YNFKEQ. The V and J ends lost 4 bases and 9 bases, in that order; junction bases with no gene match: 5. The length of the CDR3 is 14 residues. CDR3 coding DNA: TGTGCCAGCAGCCGCGGGACAGGAGGTTCACCCCTCCACTTT. It specifies CASSRGTGGSPLHF.

This clone was detected only a few times. The CDR3 sequence is CASSSNLGRGGYTF. As DNA, the CDR3 is TGTGCCAGCAGTTCCAATCTCGGGCGGGGTGGCTACACCTTC. The chain recombines TRBV27 with TRBJ1-2; D remains unclear. Germline CDR1 and CDR2: MNHEY and SMNVEV (reference sequence). The V end was cut by 4 bases, the J end by 7 bases, with 16 bases between. This CDR3 has 14 amino acids.

The V call is TRBV9, the J call TRBJ2-7; 8 positions match TRBD1. CDR1 and CDR2 from the germline V gene are SGDLS and YYNGEE. The junction had 8 bases not matched to a gene; V was cut back by 3 bases and J by 6 bases. The CDR3 spans 14 residues. The CDR3 sequence is CASSAAGQVSEQYF. CDR3 nucleotides: TGTGCCAGCAGCGCCGCGGGACAGGTCAGCGAGCAGTACTTC.

This rearrangement joins TRBV18 to TRBJ2-7, with 11 bases identical to TRBD1. CDR3 length equals 15 residues. Germline V gene lookup returns CDR1 KGHSH and CDR2 LQKENI. V lost 1 base, J lost 5 bases, and 4 bases stayed unmatched. This chain's CDR3 is CASSPQGQGVHEQYF. The CDR3 region has the DNA TGTGCCAGCTCACCACAGGGACAGGGGGTCCACGAGCAGTACTTC.

The chain recombines TRBV30 with TRBJ2-6; perhaps TRBD2 as D (5 bases). Between the trimmed V and J ends, which lost 2 bases and 3 bases, there was a span of 8 bases. This CDR3 spans 14 amino acids. Germline loops: CDR1 GTSNPN, CDR2 SVGIG (reference sequence). In DNA, the CDR3 is TGTGCCTGGAGTCGAGGGAATGGGGCCAACGTCCTGACTTTC. Encoded protein: CAWSRGNGANVLTF.

CDR3 DNA: TGTGCCAGCAGTTTAGGACAGGGCGGTGGAAACACCATATATTTT. This sequence encodes CASSLGQGGGNTIYF. J is TRBJ1-3 and V is TRBV3-1 (or the pseudogene TRBV3-2), with TRBD1 identical over 8 bases. J lost 3 bases, V lost 6 bases, and 7 bases had no gene match. Germline V gene data show CDR1 as LGHDT and CDR2 as YNNKEL (reference sequence). The CDR3 totals 15 residues.

The chain's CDR3 is CASRSAGTGGVYGYTF. CDR3 DNA: TGTGCCAGCAGGTCCGCCGGGACAGGGGGCGTCTATGGCTACACCTTC. This chain joins TRBV28 and TRBJ1-2; 12 nucleotides agree with TRBD1. The germline V gene encodes CDR1 MDHEN and CDR2 SYDVKM. Germline trimming cut 6 bases from V and 4 bases from J; bases unmatched to any gene: 9. There are 16 residues in the CDR3.

The chain links TRBV10-1 to TRBJ2-7; a weak D match, TRBD1 (5 bases). The CDR3 is made up of 11 amino acids. V shed 8 bases and J shed 5 bases, with 10 bases lying between them. Looked up from germline, CDR1 is WNHNN and CDR2 is SYGVQD (reference sequence). CDR3 DNA: TGCGCCAGCCCCCCAGGGAACGAGCAGTACTTC. It codes for CASPPGNEQYF.

This chain links TRBV28 with TRBJ2-1; TRBD2 agrees at 7 bases. Germline CDR1 and CDR2: MDHEN and SYDVKM. V shed 4 bases, J shed 2 bases, and the junction held 11 bases outside the gene matches. The CDR3 spans 17 residues. The CDR3 DNA reads as TGTGCCAGCAGTTCATATTCGACTAGCCCAACCTACAATGAGCAGTTCTTC. It yields the protein CASSSYSTSPTYNEQFF.

This rearrangement joins TRBV6-1 to TRBJ1-1; D is perhaps TRBD1 (6 bases). Looked up from germline, CDR1 is MNHNS and CDR2 is SASEGT. V lost 1 base and J 4 bases, leaving 16 bases between the germline ends. This CDR3 has 16 residues. CDR3 protein: CASSEVSQGGITEAFF. CDR3 nucleotides: TGTGCCAGCAGTGAAGTATCACAGGGAGGGATCACTGAAGCTTTCTTT.

The rearrangement uses TRBV12-5 and TRBJ1-6, with no clear D. The V end was cut by 6 bases, the J end by 3 bases, with 9 bases between. This CDR3 is 14 amino acids long. The V gene's germline CDR1 is LGHNT and CDR2 FRNRAP. The CDR3 nucleotides read TGTGCTAGTGGCCCTGTAGACTATAATTCACCCCTCCACTTT. Protein: CASGPVDYNSPLHF.

The genes are TRBV7-8 and TRBJ1-1; D might be TRBD1 (6 bases). Germline assignment: CDR1 SGHVS and CDR2 FQNEAQ. V was trimmed by 7 bases and J by 1 base, leaving 34 bases between them. The CDR3 contains 21 residues. CDR3 sequence reads: CASTPRPGTPSTLRKNTEAFF. The CDR3 coding sequence is TGTGCCAGCACCCCCAGGCCCGGGACACCCTCTACCTTGCGAAAGAACACTGAAGCTTTCTTT.

This clone was seen a handful of times. The chain carries TRBV6-5 and TRBJ1-2; TRBD1 matches at 10 bases. This CDR3 has 14 amino acids. The V and J ends lost 2 bases and 7 bases, in that order; junction bases with no gene match: 4. Germline V gene data show CDR1 as MNHEY and CDR2 as SVGAGI. The CDR3 is CASSYGRDRGGYTF. CDR3 bases: TGTGCCAGCAGTTACGGGAGGGACAGGGGTGGCTACACCTTC.

The chain has TRBV29-1 and TRBJ2-2, with D perhaps TRBD1 (5 bases). With 4 bases removed from V and 1 base from J, the gap between germline ends came to 7 bases. The CDR3 length is 13 residues. Germline V gives CDR1 SQVTM, CDR2 ANQGSEA. CDR3 bases: TGCAGCGTTGCTAGGGGGAACACCGGGGAGCTGTTTTTT. It specifies CSVARGNTGELFF.

The chain is built from TRBV18 and TRBJ1-1, with 9 bases matching TRBD1. Trimming took 3 bases from V and 5 from J; bases not matched to a gene: 1. Germline CDR1 is KGHSH and CDR2 is LQKENI. The CDR3 is made up of 13 amino acids. The CDR3 DNA reads as TGTGCCAGCTCACCGGACAGGGGTACTGAAGCTTTCTTT. This gives the protein CASSPDRGTEAFF.

The chain has TRBV4-1 and TRBJ2-5; 13 nucleotides agree with TRBD2. The CDR3 extends over 16 amino acids. The germline gives CDR1 MGHRA, CDR2 YSYEKL. V trimming: 5 bases; J trimming: 4 bases; junction bases outside the gene matches: 7. The DNA of the CDR3 is TGCGCCAGCAGCGCAACTAGCGGGGGGGCCAGAGAGACCCAGTACTTC. Translating it yields CASSATSGGARETQYF.

The rearrangement links TRBV9 to TRBJ2-7; 8 positions match TRBD1. V shed 3 bases and J 2 bases; nucleotides not matched to a gene: 10. Germline-derived CDR1 and CDR2 are SGDLS and YYNGEE. The CDR3 totals 16 residues. As DNA, the CDR3 is TGTGCCAGCAGCGGACGGACGGGACAGGAGACCTACGAGCAGTACTTC. Translating gives CASSGRTGQETYEQYF.

The rearrangement joins TRBV14 to TRBJ1-1; D is unclear. Trimming cost V 0 bases and J 3 bases, with 5 bases left between them. The CDR3 consists of 13 residues. CDR1 and CDR2 from the germline V gene are SGHDN and FVKESK. This chain's CDR3 is CASSQESYTEAFF. CDR3 bases: TGTGCCAGCAGCCAAGAGAGTTACACTGAAGCTTTCTTT.

A single count supports this clone. The V gene is TRBV5-8, the J gene TRBJ1-1; D uncertain. CDR1 is SGHTS, CDR2 YDEGEE, per germline. This CDR3 has 13 residues. The V end was cut by 3 bases, the J end by 1 base, with 7 bases between. This CDR3 is CASSYYGNTEAFF. CDR3 bases: TGTGCCAGCAGCTATTACGGGAACACTGAAGCTTTCTTT.

V and J are TRBV7-9 and TRBJ2-5, with D possibly TRBD1 on 6 matching bases. The germline V and J ends were trimmed by 3 bases and 4 bases, with 9 bases remaining between them. This CDR3 has 13 amino acids. Germline CDR1 and CDR2: SEHNR and FQNEAQ (reference sequence). The DNA for the CDR3 is TGTGCCAGCAGCTTTGGGGGCCCAGAGACCCAGTACTTC. Protein sequence: CASSFGGPETQYF. The variable domain in full, with the rest retrieved from reference TRBV7-9 and TRBJ2-5, is DTGVSQNPRHKITKRGQNVTFRCDPISEHNRLYWYRQTLGQGPEFLTYFQNEAQLEKSRLLSDRFSAERPKGSFSTLEIQRTEQGDSAMYLCASSFGGPETQYFGPGTRLLVL.

The gene calls are TRBV4-1 and TRBJ1-2; TRBD1 matches at 8 bases. The germline CDR1 and CDR2 sequences are MGHRA and YSYEKL. V trimming: 0 bases; J trimming: 7 bases; junction bases outside the gene matches: 4. This CDR3 has 14 residues. The CDR3 region is CASSQDRQGFGYTF. Here the CDR3 DNA reads TGCGCCAGCAGCCAAGATCGACAGGGGTTTGGCTACACCTTC.